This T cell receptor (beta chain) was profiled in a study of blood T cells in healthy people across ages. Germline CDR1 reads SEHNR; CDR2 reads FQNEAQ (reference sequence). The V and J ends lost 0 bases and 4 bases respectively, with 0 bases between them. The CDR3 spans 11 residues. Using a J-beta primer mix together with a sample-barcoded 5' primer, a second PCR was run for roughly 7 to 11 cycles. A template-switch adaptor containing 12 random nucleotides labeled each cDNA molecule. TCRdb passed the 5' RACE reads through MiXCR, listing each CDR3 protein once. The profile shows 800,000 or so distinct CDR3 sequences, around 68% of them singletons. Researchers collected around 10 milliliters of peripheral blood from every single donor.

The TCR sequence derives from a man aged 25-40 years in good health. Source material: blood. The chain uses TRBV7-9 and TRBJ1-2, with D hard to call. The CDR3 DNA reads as TGTGCCAGCAGCTTAGCCTATGGCTACACCTTC. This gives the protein CASSLAYGYTF.